Below, 7 T cell receptor beta chains from the same sample are listed, as sequenced in a study of T cell changes during pregnancy in multiple sclerosis. The table came from immunoSEQ multiplex PCR; TCRdb's copy has only in-frame clones and leaves some out. The repertoire consists of approximately 49,000 clones, with 90% occurring once and the leading ten covering over 4%. The sample was peripheral blood, taken after pregnancy. The receptors come from a female donor in good health, enrolled as a control in a pregnancy study.

CDR3 DNA sequence: TGTGCCAGCAGCCCAAATACGGGGGGTCGGGGCATAGCAACTAATGAAAAACTGTTTTTT. This codes for CASSPNTGGRGIATNEKLFF. This chain uses TRBV7-6 with TRBJ1-4; possibly TRBD1 for D (5 bases). V shed 5 bases and J shed 0 bases, with 25 bases lying between them. The germline gives CDR1 SGHVS, CDR2 FNYEAQ. This CDR3 spans 20 amino acids.

In its sample, this clone was seen once. The genes are TRBV7-2 and TRBJ2-1; 13 nucleotides line up with TRBD2. Germline assignment: CDR1 SGHTA and CDR2 FQGNSA. CDR3 length equals 18 residues. Trimming cost V 4 bases and J 4 bases; bases outside gene matches: 10. CDR3 residues: CASSSTSGGVVIYNEQFF. The CDR3 nucleotides read TGTGCCAGCAGCTCCACTAGCGGGGGGGTCGTAATTTACAATGAGCAGTTCTTC.

The chain has TRBV4-3 and TRBJ2-5, with D unresolved. Trimming shortened V by 0 bases and J by 5 bases, and 7 bases separated the two germline ends. The CDR3 is 13 residues long. Per germline, CDR1 LGHNA and CDR2 YSLEER. CDR3 loop: CASSQEPRETQYF. The CDR3 DNA reads as TGCGCCAGCAGCCAAGAACCACGGGAGACCCAGTACTTC.

The gene calls are TRBV7-2 and TRBJ1-4; D is uncertain. There are 16 residues in the CDR3. V was cut by 1 base and J by 7 bases, with 16 bases left in between. Germline V CDR1 and CDR2: SGHTA, FQGNSA. The CDR3 spells CASSLELFDGGEKLFF. The CDR3 coding sequence is TGTGCCAGCAGCTTAGAGCTGTTCGACGGCGGTGAAAAACTGTTTTTT.

The J gene is TRBJ2-7, the V gene TRBV7-2; 9 nucleotides agree with TRBD1. J gave up 2 bases and V 2 bases, and 1 base lay outside the gene matches. The germline V gene has CDR1 SGHTA and CDR2 FQGNSA. The length of the CDR3 is 14 residues. The CDR3 coding sequence is TGTGCCAGCAGCTTACACAGGGGGCCCTACGAGCAGTACTTC. Translation: CASSLHRGPYEQYF.

The J gene is TRBJ2-7, the V gene TRBV5-4, with 12 nucleotides matching TRBD2. Germline values: CDR1 SGHNT, CDR2 YYREEE (reference sequence). This CDR3 region has 16 residues. Germline trimming cut 3 bases from V and 7 bases from J; bases unmatched to any gene: 11. CDR3 coding DNA: TGTGCCAGCAGCTCCCCCCGACTAGCGGGAGTCCCTGAGCAGTACTTC. Protein: CASSSPRLAGVPEQYF.

The V gene is TRBV2, the J gene TRBJ1-5; 8 bases align to TRBD1. From germline, CDR1 is SNHLY and CDR2 FYNNEI. The V segment lost 4 bases and the J segment 0 bases; nucleotides outside the gene matches: 2. The CDR3 has 15 residues. CDR3 sequence: CASSADRASNQPQHF. DNA of the CDR3: TGTGCCAGCAGTGCGGACAGGGCTAGCAATCAGCCCCAGCATTTT.